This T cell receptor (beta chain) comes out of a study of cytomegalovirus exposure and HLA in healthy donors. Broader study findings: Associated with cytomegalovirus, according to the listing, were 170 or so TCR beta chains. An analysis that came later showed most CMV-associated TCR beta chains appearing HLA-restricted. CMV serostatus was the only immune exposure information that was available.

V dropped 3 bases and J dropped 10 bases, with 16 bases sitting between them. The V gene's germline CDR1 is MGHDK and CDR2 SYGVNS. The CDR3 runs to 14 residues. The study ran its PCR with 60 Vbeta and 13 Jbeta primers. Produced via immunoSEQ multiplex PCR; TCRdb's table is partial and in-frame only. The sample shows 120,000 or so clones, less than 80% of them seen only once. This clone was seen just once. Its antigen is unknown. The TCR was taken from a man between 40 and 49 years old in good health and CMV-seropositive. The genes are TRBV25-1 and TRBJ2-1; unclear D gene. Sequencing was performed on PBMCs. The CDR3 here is CASSDFLGVAEQFF. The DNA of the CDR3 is TGTGCCAGCAGTGATTTTCTAGGAGTGGCCGAGCAGTTCTTC.